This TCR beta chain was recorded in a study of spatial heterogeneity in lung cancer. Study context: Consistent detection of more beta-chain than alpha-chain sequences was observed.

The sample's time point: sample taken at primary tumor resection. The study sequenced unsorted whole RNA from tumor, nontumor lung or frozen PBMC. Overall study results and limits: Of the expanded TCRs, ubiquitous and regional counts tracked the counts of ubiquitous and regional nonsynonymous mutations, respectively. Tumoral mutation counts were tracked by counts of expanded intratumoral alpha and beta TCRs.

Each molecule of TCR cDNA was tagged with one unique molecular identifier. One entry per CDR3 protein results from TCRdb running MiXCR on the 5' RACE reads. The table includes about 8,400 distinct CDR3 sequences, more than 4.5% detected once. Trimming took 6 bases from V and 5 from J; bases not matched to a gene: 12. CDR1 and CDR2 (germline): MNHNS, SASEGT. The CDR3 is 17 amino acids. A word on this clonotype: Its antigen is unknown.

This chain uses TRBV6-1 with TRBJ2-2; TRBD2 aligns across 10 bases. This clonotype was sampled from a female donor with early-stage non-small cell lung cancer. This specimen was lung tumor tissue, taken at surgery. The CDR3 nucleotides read TGTGCCAGCAGACCGATAAGGACTAGCGGTGAGACCGGGGAGCTGTTTTTT. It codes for CASRPIRTSGETGELFF.